Sequencing of this TCR beta chain was carried out in a study of chemoradiotherapy in HPV16-positive cancers. The germline V gene has CDR1 LNHDA and CDR2 SQIVND (reference sequence). The V and J ends lost 1 base and 11 bases respectively, with 12 bases between them. The CDR3 runs to 14 residues. Only in-frame clones appear in the TCRdb table, and some are missing; sequencing was by immunoSEQ multiplex PCR. The sample records 25,000 to 40,000 clones, approximately 90% being singletons. This receptor was obtained from a human donor with HPV-associated anogenital cancer. The chain employs TRBV19 and TRBJ1-6; maybe TRBD1 (5 bases). The input for sequencing was blood, taken from a patient who underwent chemoradiotherapy. The CDR3 DNA sequence: TGTGCCAGTAGTATAGGACAGCCAAGGGCACCCCTCCACTTT. Translating it yields CASSIGQPRAPLHF.